One sample yielded the 27 T cell receptor beta chains listed below, sequenced in a study of T cells in Graves' hyperthyroidism and ophthalmopathy (dated by TCRdb to between 2019 and 2020). Library prep was done by multiplex PCR. Instrument on record: Illumina HiSeq 2000. The TCR beta CDR3 regions were amplified from the RNA transcripts. The first round of RT-PCR for the TCR CDR3 was performed with the HTBI primer set and the Qiagen OneStep RT-PCR kit. TCRdb ran its own pipeline on the public reads, namely fastp trimming at Q25 and MiXCR clone calling, and kept in-frame beta chains. Rows are combined by CDR3 protein, so each entry shows the most common genes and DNA. The table for this sample lists roughly 290,000 distinct CDR3 sequences; about an eighth of them were counted only once. Together, the top ten hold approximately 7.8% of the sample. Input material: blood. The receptors derive from a woman in her twenties or thirties with Graves' hyperthyroidism that later progressed to Graves' ophthalmopathy.

This clonotype has at least ten counts. This chain uses TRBV11-2 with TRBJ2-1; 8 bases are a match to TRBD2. Germline trimming cut 5 bases from V and 6 bases from J; bases unmatched to any gene: 6. Germline CDR1 reads SGHAT; CDR2 reads FQNNGV. The CDR3 has 14 amino acids. Here the CDR3 DNA reads TGTGCCAGCAGCCCCGGAGCGGGAGTCAATGAGCAGTTCTTC. As protein: CASSPGAGVNEQFF.

This clonotype was recorded many times. The chain couples TRBV30 to TRBJ1-4; a possible D gene is TRBD1 (5 bases). Germline CDR1 GTSNPN, CDR2 SVGIG (reference sequence). V dropped 5 bases and J dropped 4 bases, with 11 bases sitting between them. The CDR3 length is 13 residues. CDR3 in DNA: TGTGCCTGGGCGGGACGAGGTAATGAAAAACTGTTTTTT. Translating gives CAWAGRGNEKLFF.

This clonotype was counted many times. The genes are TRBV27 and TRBJ2-2; D not resolved. The CDR3 extends over 12 amino acids. The germline CDR1 and CDR2 sequences are MNHEY and SMNVEV (reference sequence). V gave up 4 bases and J gave up 4 bases, with 4 bases separating them. Here the CDR3 reads CASSSTTGELFF. The CDR3 nucleotides are TGTGCCAGCAGTTCCACCACCGGGGAGCTGTTTTTT.

This clonotype was counted at least ten times. The V call is TRBV7-3, the J call TRBJ1-2; 9 nucleotides line up with TRBD1. The CDR3 is made up of 14 amino acids. Germline V lookup: CDR1 SGHTA, CDR2 FQGTGA. Trimming took 6 bases from V and 6 from J; bases not matched to a gene: 8. The CDR3 reads CASRSTGGSDGYTF. Written as DNA, the CDR3 is TGTGCCAGCAGATCTACAGGGGGCAGTGATGGCTACACCTTC.

This clonotype has ten or more counts. This sequence joins TRBV28 and TRBJ2-1, with D hard to call. CDR3 length: 15 residues. The germline gives CDR1 MDHEN, CDR2 SYDVKM. V lost 2 bases and J 6 bases, leaving 14 bases between the germline ends. CDR3 in DNA: TGTGCCAGCAGTTTACCCTATGGGAACTCCAATGAGCAGTTCTTC. This translates into CASSLPYGNSNEQFF.

This clonotype has only a few counts. The chain employs TRBV19 and TRBJ1-5; no definite D call. Germline V lookup: CDR1 LNHDA, CDR2 SQIVND (reference sequence). Trimming shortened V by 7 bases and J by 0 bases, and 13 bases separated the two germline ends. This CDR3 has 15 residues. The DNA of the CDR3 is TGTGCCAGTACCCCGGGAGTATATAGCAATCAGCCCCAGCATTTT. It specifies CASTPGVYSNQPQHF. The whole variable domain, remainder taken from reference TRBV19 and TRBJ1-5, is DGGITQSPKYLFRKEGQNVTLSCEQNLNHDAMYWYRQDPGQGLRLIYYSQIVNDFQKGDIAEGYSVSREKKESFPLTVTSAQKNPTAFYLCASTPGVYSNQPQHFGDGTRLSIL.

This clonotype was recorded at least ten times. The DNA of the CDR3 is TGTGCCAGCAGCTTAGGGGGGTGGGGAGTCACTGAAGCTTTCTTT. Its protein product is CASSLGGWGVTEAFF. V gene TRBV7-8 combines with J gene TRBJ1-1; D perhaps matches TRBD1 (5 bases). Looked up from germline, CDR1 is SGHVS and CDR2 is FQNEAQ. The V end was cut by 1 base, the J end by 4 bases, with 13 bases between. The CDR3 consists of 15 residues.

This clonotype has a handful of counts. One end of the junction fails to match germline, which may point to a read error. The CDR3: CASSLSWNPGELFF. The CDR3 DNA sequence: TGTGCTAGCAGCTTAAGTTGGAATCCCGGGGAGCTGTTTTTT. The V gene is TRBV7-7, the J gene TRBJ2-2; no clear D gene. There are 14 residues in the CDR3. Per the germline V gene, CDR1 is SSHAT and CDR2 is FNYEAQ (reference sequence).

This clonotype has a count of ten or more. The CDR3 spells CASRRGQASTRDTQYF. The CDR3 nucleotides read TGTGCCAGCAGACGCGGACAGGCTAGTACTCGGGATACGCAGTATTTT. This rearrangement joins TRBV6-2 or TRBV6-3 to TRBJ2-3, with 7 positions matching TRBD1. CDR1 is MNHEY, CDR2 SVGEGT, per germline. This CDR3 is 16 amino acids long. V shed 6 bases, J shed 6 bases, and the junction held 15 bases outside the gene matches.

This clonotype occurred many times. In nucleotides, the CDR3 is TGTGCCAGCAGTTCAGCAGGGTTGAAGACTGGAAACACCATATATTTT. Protein product: CASSSAGLKTGNTIYF. J is TRBJ1-3 and V is TRBV6-1, with D tentatively TRBD1 (5 bases). The V end lost 5 bases, the J end lost 2 bases, and 16 bases lay between the germline ends. There are 16 residues in the CDR3. Germline CDR1 reads MNHNS; CDR2 reads SASEGT.

Comment on this clonotype: A much bigger clone sits one base away, suggesting this may be a read error. The chain is built from TRBV20-1 and TRBJ2-1, with D hard to call. Judging by the DNA end, TRBJ2-7 fits better; the J call may be wrong. This CDR3 spans 13 amino acids. Germline V gene lookup returns CDR1 DFQATT and CDR2 SNEGSKA (reference sequence). CDR3 sequence: CSAPTLQANEQYF. The CDR3 DNA is TGCAGTGCTCCGACCCTGCAGGCCAATGAGCAGTACTTC.

The table lists this clonotype with many counts. The J gene is TRBJ1-2, the V gene TRBV2; D is possibly TRBD1 (6 bases). The CDR3 totals 14 residues. V was clipped by 6 bases and J by 8 bases, with 19 bases between them. Per the germline V gene, CDR1 is SNHLY and CDR2 is FYNNEI. The chain's CDR3 is CASRNHRVQYGYTF. The CDR3, as DNA: TGTGCCAGCAGGAATCACAGGGTTCAATACGGCTACACCTTC.

For this clonotype: This may arise from a read error, as a much more abundant clone is one base away. The chain joins TRBV9 to TRBJ2-5; 9 bases align to TRBD2. CDR1 and CDR2 from the germline V gene are SGDLS and YYNGEE. The length of the CDR3 is 14 residues. The CDR3 is CASSAREGPKTQHF. CDR3 coding DNA: TGTGCCAGCAGCGCGCGGGAGGGTCCCAAGACCCAGCACTTC.

This clonotype was observed many times. This chain links TRBV5-1 with TRBJ2-7, with D uncertain. The germline V and J ends were trimmed by 2 bases and 0 bases, with 15 bases remaining between them. The CDR3 length is 16 residues. CDR1 is SGHRS and CDR2 is YFSETQ in the germline V gene. The CDR3 protein is CASSFGASQRSYEQYF. The DNA of the CDR3 is TGCGCCAGCAGCTTTGGAGCATCACAGCGCTCCTACGAGCAGTACTTC.

This clonotype was observed at least ten times. V gene TRBV5-1 combines with J gene TRBJ2-7, with 9 nucleotides matching TRBD1. The germline gives CDR1 SGHRS, CDR2 YFSETQ. The V segment lost 4 bases and the J segment 3 bases; nucleotides outside the gene matches: 8. The CDR3 loop spans 15 amino acids. As DNA, the CDR3 is TGCGCCAGCAGCACCGGGACAGGGAAAGGCTACGAGCAGTACTTC. This sequence encodes CASSTGTGKGYEQYF. The whole variable domain, filled in from reference TRBV5-1 and TRBJ2-7, reads KAGVTQTPRYLIKTRGQQVTLSCSPISGHRSVSWYQQTPGQGLQFLFEYFSETQRNKGNFPGRFSGRQFSNSRSEMNVSTLELGDSALYLCASSTGTGKGYEQYFGPGTRLTVT.

The V gene is TRBV6-2 or TRBV6-3, the J gene TRBJ2-7, with TRBD2 identical over 14 bases. V trimming: 7 bases; J trimming: 3 bases; junction bases outside the gene matches: 5. Looked up from germline, CDR1 is MNHEY and CDR2 is SVGEGT. The CDR3 is 15 residues long. This CDR3 reads CASNSGTSGSYEQYF. The CDR3 bases are TGTGCCAGCAACTCCGGGACTAGCGGGAGCTACGAGCAGTACTTC.

The table lists this clonotype with a few counts. As DNA, the CDR3 is TGTGCCAGCAGAGGATCTAGCGGATGGGGAACAGATACGCAGTATTTT. Amino acids: CASRGSSGWGTDTQYF. J is TRBJ2-3 and V is TRBV6-2 or TRBV6-3; 7 nucleotides align to TRBD2. CDR3 length: 16 amino acids. Germline-derived CDR1 and CDR2 are MNHEY and SVGEGT. V was clipped by 6 bases and J by 3 bases; unmatched bases: 12.

Concerning this clonotype: A clone one base away is much larger, so this may be a read error. The J gene is TRBJ2-5, the V gene TRBV5-1; a weak D match, TRBD1 (6 bases). Per germline, CDR1 SGHRS and CDR2 YFSETQ. Trimming stripped 6 bases from V and 5 bases from J, with 14 bases between. This CDR3 is 13 amino acids long. The CDR3 sequence is CASTDRVSETQYF. As DNA, the CDR3 is TGCGCCAGCACGGACAGAGTCTCGGAGACCCAGTACTTC.

This clonotype showed up many times. The chain employs TRBV7-9 and TRBJ2-7; D is unclear. CDR3 length: 12 amino acids. The V and J ends lost 6 bases and 6 bases respectively, with 12 bases between them. CDR1 is SEHNR and CDR2 is FQNEAQ in the germline V gene (reference sequence). DNA for the CDR3: TGTGCCAGCAGTCCAGGACCCGCCGAGCAGTACTTC. This translates into CASSPGPAEQYF.

This clonotype was found many times. The CDR3 is CAWNRGGGQPQHF. DNA of the CDR3: TGTGCCTGGAATCGCGGGGGAGGTCAGCCCCAGCATTTT. The rearrangement uses TRBV30 and TRBJ1-5; maybe TRBD1 (5 bases). V was clipped by 4 bases and J by 6 bases, with 13 bases between them. The CDR3 covers 13 residues. Germline V gene data show CDR1 as GTSNPN and CDR2 as SVGIG (reference sequence). Full variable domain (outside the CDR3, taken from reference TRBV30 and TRBJ1-5): SQTIHQWPATLVQPVGSPLSLECTVEGTSNPNLYWYRQAAGRGLQLLFYSVGIGQISSEVPQNLSASRPQDRQFILSSKKLLLSDSGFYLCAWNRGGGQPQHFGDGTRLSIL.

In the case of this clonotype: This sequence may be a read error, since a much larger clone differs from it by one base. J is TRBJ1-1 and V is TRBV28, with D perhaps matching TRBD1 (5 bases). Germline V CDR1 and CDR2: MDHEN, SYDVKM. V was pared by 5 bases and J by 5 bases, with 15 bases between. The CDR3 runs 14 residues. The CDR3 reads CASSLFGALTEAFF. CDR3 nucleotides: TGTGCCAGCAGTCTCTTCGGGGCGCTAACTGAAGCTTTCTTT.

In this sample, this clonotype turned up many times. This rearrangement joins TRBV18 to TRBJ1-6, with D tentatively TRBD1 (6 bases). This CDR3 has 15 amino acids. The germline V and J ends were trimmed by 3 bases and 8 bases, with 14 bases remaining between them. The germline V gene encodes CDR1 KGHSH and CDR2 LQKENI. This CDR3 reads CASSPNGGQDSPLHF. The CDR3 DNA reads as TGTGCCAGCTCACCTAACGGGGGGCAGGATTCACCCCTCCACTTT.

In DNA form, the CDR3 reads TGTGCCAGCAGCACTGGGACAGGCTCTACGAACACCGGGGAGCTGTTTTTT. Its protein product is CASSTGTGSTNTGELFF. The gene calls are TRBV9 and TRBJ2-2; 8 bases agree with TRBD1. This CDR3 has 17 residues. Trimming cost V 4 bases and J 0 bases; bases outside gene matches: 8. Germline V CDR1 and CDR2: SGDLS, YYNGEE.

This clonotype has just a few counts. It is unclear where the CDR3 begins or ends on the DNA, so no DNA is shown, and the CDR3 is as TCRdb lists it. The chain links TRBV2 to TRBJ1-1; the D call TRBD1 from the table was never checked on the DNA. Germline V gene lookup returns CDR1 SNHLY and CDR2 FYNNEI. The CDR3 is 22 amino acids long, termini counted. CDR3 residues: CASSEGRGPYEQYFGPDTEAFF.

This clonotype was seen ten or more times. The chain combines TRBV20-1 with TRBJ2-5; D call uncertain. The length of the CDR3 is 11 residues. The V end lost 5 bases, the J end lost 13 bases, and 17 bases lay between the germline ends. Looked up from germline, CDR1 is DFQATT and CDR2 is SNEGSKA (reference sequence). The CDR3 region has the DNA TGCAGTGCTCGCCCAGGCCCCGCCCCGTACTTC. It specifies CSARPGPAPYF.

This clonotype was counted ten times or more. This chain joins TRBV30 and TRBJ2-7; D unclear. Germline V lookup: CDR1 GTSNPN, CDR2 SVGIG (reference sequence). This CDR3 comprises 12 residues. Trimming removed 0 bases at V and 7 bases at J, with 10 bases between. This chain's CDR3 is CAWSVEFREQYF. DNA of the CDR3: TGTGCCTGGAGTGTGGAGTTTAGGGAGCAGTACTTC.

This clonotype was recorded at least ten times. This CDR3 is CASSYPPSSYNYGYTF. For the CDR3, the DNA is TGTGCCAGCAGTTACCCCCCCAGCAGCTACAACTATGGCTACACCTTC. V and J are TRBV6-2 or TRBV6-3 and TRBJ1-2; D not certain. Germline lookup yields CDR1 MNHEY and CDR2 SVGEGT. The CDR3 is 16 residues long. The ends were cut back, 2 bases at V and 2 bases at J, with 15 bases in the middle.